The TCR beta chain described here comes from a study of shared clonotypes between healthy human individuals. Study outcomes and limitations: Naive subsets typically showed greater estimated richness than memory subsets.

For every subset, genomic DNA was evenly distributed across several immunoSEQ plates. TCRdb's table, derived via immunoSEQ multiplex PCR, lists solely in-frame clones and lacks some. The data contain about 2.4 million clones, 93% of them singletons. V shed 2 bases and J shed 2 bases, with 6 bases lying between them. The CDR3 is made up of 13 amino acids. Germline assignment: CDR1 SEHNR and CDR2 FQNEAQ (reference sequence). Of note for this clone: The antigen is unknown.

The material sequenced was naive CD4+ T cells from PBMCs. Subset reported: CD45RA+ positively selected. This TCR derives from a man in his late teens or twenties in good health. Some clones in this sample may be carry-over from other donors' samples. V gene TRBV7-9 combines with J gene TRBJ1-2, with D perhaps matching TRBD1 (5 bases). The CDR3 coding sequence is TGTGCCAGCAGCTTACCAGGGAACTATGGCTACACCTTC. It specifies CASSLPGNYGYTF.